The rows below give T cell receptor beta chains drawn from one sample of a study of siplizumab effects on memory and regulatory T cells. TCRdb's table, derived via immunoSEQ multiplex PCR, lists solely in-frame clones and lacks some. The sample consists of tens of thousands of clones, nearly 95% of them appearing once. The sequencing sample was made of non-Treg CD4+ T cells sorted from blood. The receptors come from a human donor in good health. The CDR3 runs from the conserved cysteine through the conserved F or W. Each record gives: D gene, J gene, V gene, clone size, CDR3 DNA, CDR3 protein. D genes are given only for firm matches. Only some rows state a clone size, as once, few, many or a class for expanded clones.

d_call: .; j_call: TRBJ2-7; v_call: TRBV7-9; clone_size: .; cdr3_nt: TGTGCCAGCAGCTTAAATTTCCAGGGTCATAAAGACTACGAGCAGTACTTC; cdr3_aa: CASSLNFQGHKDYEQYF
d_call: .; j_call: TRBJ1-5; v_call: TRBV19; clone_size: .; cdr3_nt: TGTGCCAGTAAAAAAGGAGTTACAAATCAGCCCCAGCATTTT; cdr3_aa: CASKKGVTNQPQHF
d_call: .; j_call: TRBJ1-4; v_call: TRBV11-1; clone_size: .; cdr3_nt: TGTGCCAGCAGCGAACCGGAGGCTTCGGAAAAACTGTTTTTT; cdr3_aa: CASSEPEASEKLFF
d_call: .; j_call: TRBJ2-7; v_call: TRBV30; clone_size: .; cdr3_nt: TGTGCCTGGAGTGTAATCTACGAGCAGTACTTC; cdr3_aa: CAWSVIYEQYF
d_call: TRBD2; j_call: TRBJ2-3; v_call: TRBV10-3; clone_size: .; cdr3_nt: TGTGCCATCAGCTTAGCGGGAGGAAACACAGATACGCAGTATTTT; cdr3_aa: CAISLAGGNTDTQYF
d_call: .; j_call: TRBJ2-2; v_call: TRBV5-1; clone_size: .; cdr3_nt: TGCGCCAGCAGCTTGGCTCAGGGATCAACCGGGGAGCTGTTTTTT; cdr3_aa: CASSLAQGSTGELFF
d_call: TRBD1; j_call: TRBJ2-1; v_call: TRBV7-8; clone_size: .; cdr3_nt: TGTGCCAGCAGCTTAGCGGGGACAGGGCCCAATGAGCAGTTCTTC; cdr3_aa: CASSLAGTGPNEQFF
d_call: .; j_call: TRBJ1-3; v_call: TRBV14; clone_size: .; cdr3_nt: TGTGCCAGCAGCCTCCGCATAGCCCTCTCTGGAAACACCATATATTTT; cdr3_aa: CASSLRIALSGNTIYF
d_call: .; j_call: TRBJ2-5; v_call: TRBV7-9; clone_size: .; cdr3_nt: TGTGCCAGCAGCTTATTCTCTCTGGGAGAGACCCAGTACTTC; cdr3_aa: CASSLFSLGETQYF
d_call: .; j_call: TRBJ2-5; v_call: TRBV14; clone_size: .; cdr3_nt: TGTGCCAGCAGCCGGGCCATTCGGGAGACCCAGTACTTC; cdr3_aa: CASSRAIRETQYF
d_call: .; j_call: TRBJ2-7; v_call: TRBV5-6; clone_size: .; cdr3_nt: TGTGCCAGCAGCTTGGATTCCGGGGTCGAGCAGTACTTC; cdr3_aa: CASSLDSGVEQYF
d_call: .; j_call: TRBJ1-1; v_call: TRBV5-1; clone_size: .; cdr3_nt: TGCGCCAGCAGCTTGGAGGTACAGATTTCCAACACTGAAGCTTTCTTT; cdr3_aa: CASSLEVQISNTEAFF
d_call: .; j_call: TRBJ1-5; v_call: TRBV10-3; clone_size: .; cdr3_nt: TGTGCCATCAGTGTGATGGGGGATCAGCCCCAGCATTTT; cdr3_aa: CAISVMGDQPQHF
d_call: TRBD1; j_call: TRBJ1-2; v_call: TRBV29-1; clone_size: .; cdr3_nt: TGCAGCGTCGCCGGGACAGGGGTAGGCTACACCTTC; cdr3_aa: CSVAGTGVGYTF
d_call: TRBD2; j_call: TRBJ2-1; v_call: TRBV6-1; clone_size: .; cdr3_nt: TGTGCCAGCAGTCCCCGGCTAGCGGGGTACAATGAGCAGTTCTTC; cdr3_aa: CASSPRLAGYNEQFF
d_call: .; j_call: TRBJ1-2; v_call: TRBV18; clone_size: .; cdr3_nt: TGTGCCAGCTCACCGGCCCTTGACGGGGAGGGCTACACCTTC; cdr3_aa: CASSPALDGEGYTF
d_call: .; j_call: TRBJ2-1; v_call: TRBV11-2; clone_size: .; cdr3_nt: TGTGCCAGCAGCCGGCTAAGCGGGTACAATGAGCAGTTCTTC; cdr3_aa: CASSRLSGYNEQFF
d_call: TRBD2; j_call: TRBJ2-5; v_call: TRBV30; clone_size: .; cdr3_nt: TGTGCCTGGAGTGTAGCGGGGGGGTTTGAGACCCAGTACTTC; cdr3_aa: CAWSVAGGFETQYF
d_call: TRBD1; j_call: TRBJ1-1; v_call: TRBV7-8; clone_size: .; cdr3_nt: TGTGCCAGCAGCCTCCGGGACAGGGGCACTGAAGCTTTCTTT; cdr3_aa: CASSLRDRGTEAFF
d_call: .; j_call: TRBJ2-2; v_call: TRBV7-3; clone_size: .; cdr3_nt: TGTGCCAGCAGCACGCAGAACACCGGGGAGCTGTTTTTT; cdr3_aa: CASSTQNTGELFF
d_call: .; j_call: TRBJ2-1; v_call: TRBV12-5; clone_size: .; cdr3_nt: TGTGCTAGTGGTCCCCCGACGGAGGGTGCCTACAATGAGCAGTTCTTC; cdr3_aa: CASGPPTEGAYNEQFF
d_call: .; j_call: TRBJ1-2; v_call: TRBV5-1; clone_size: .; cdr3_nt: TGCGCCAGCAGCCCAAAGACCCGCGCTGGCTACACCTTC; cdr3_aa: CASSPKTRAGYTF
d_call: .; j_call: TRBJ2-7; v_call: TRBV13; clone_size: .; cdr3_nt: TGTGCCAGCAGCCGTACCGGACTTCCGGGACAGCAGTACTTC; cdr3_aa: CASSRTGLPGQQYF
d_call: TRBD1; j_call: TRBJ2-7; v_call: TRBV2; clone_size: .; cdr3_nt: TGTGCCAGCAGTGCCGGGACAGGGGATCTCGAGCAGTACTTC; cdr3_aa: CASSAGTGDLEQYF
d_call: .; j_call: TRBJ1-5; v_call: TRBV7-3; clone_size: .; cdr3_nt: TGTGCCAGCAGCGATACGGTCCGGGGGAATCAGCCCCAGCATTTT; cdr3_aa: CASSDTVRGNQPQHF
d_call: TRBD2; j_call: TRBJ2-5; v_call: TRBV2; clone_size: .; cdr3_nt: TGTGCCAGCAGTGGGGGAAGCGGGAGGGAACAGACCCAGTACTTC; cdr3_aa: CASSGGSGREQTQYF
d_call: TRBD2; j_call: TRBJ2-3; v_call: TRBV14; clone_size: .; cdr3_nt: TGTGCCAGCAGCCAAGATATCCCCGGGACTAGCGGTAGCTCAGATACGCAGTATTTT; cdr3_aa: CASSQDIPGTSGSSDTQYF
d_call: TRBD1; j_call: TRBJ2-2; v_call: TRBV19; clone_size: once; cdr3_nt: TGTGCCAGTAGTAACCGGGACAGGTTTTCTGTTTGGAACGGGGAGCTGTTTTTT; cdr3_aa: CASSNRDRFSVWNGELFF
d_call: .; j_call: TRBJ1-2; v_call: TRBV14; clone_size: .; cdr3_nt: TGTGCCAGCAGCCATTTACCTAACTATGGCTACACCTTC; cdr3_aa: CASSHLPNYGYTF
d_call: .; j_call: TRBJ1-6; v_call: TRBV7-8; clone_size: .; cdr3_nt: TGTGCCAGCAGCCCGCCCTGGGGGTCTTCACCCCTCCACTTT; cdr3_aa: CASSPPWGSSPLHF
d_call: .; j_call: TRBJ1-1; v_call: TRBV9; clone_size: .; cdr3_nt: TGTGCCAGCAGCCCCGACAGTTTGAACACTGAAGCTTTCTTT; cdr3_aa: CASSPDSLNTEAFF
d_call: TRBD2; j_call: TRBJ2-1; v_call: TRBV6-5; clone_size: .; cdr3_nt: TGTGCCAGCAGTTACGCGGGACTAGGTGATAATGAGCAGTTCTTC; cdr3_aa: CASSYAGLGDNEQFF
d_call: .; j_call: TRBJ1-3; v_call: TRBV7-9; clone_size: .; cdr3_nt: TGTGCCAGCAGCTTAGAGGGGTTGGGAAACACCATATATTTT; cdr3_aa: CASSLEGLGNTIYF
d_call: .; j_call: TRBJ1-3; v_call: TRBV11-2; clone_size: .; cdr3_nt: TGTGCCAGCAGCTTCGCCGTGAGCTCTGGAAACACCATATATTTT; cdr3_aa: CASSFAVSSGNTIYF
d_call: TRBD2; j_call: TRBJ2-1; v_call: TRBV19; clone_size: .; cdr3_nt: TGTGCCAGTAGTGGGCTAGCGGTTTCCTACAATGAGCAGTTCTTC; cdr3_aa: CASSGLAVSYNEQFF
d_call: .; j_call: TRBJ1-2; v_call: TRBV7-2; clone_size: .; cdr3_nt: TGTGCCAGCAGCTTAATAGGGTATGGCTACACCTTC; cdr3_aa: CASSLIGYGYTF
d_call: .; j_call: TRBJ1-5; v_call: TRBV6-5; clone_size: .; cdr3_nt: TGTGCCAGCAGTAGGGGACTGAGCACAGCCCAGCATTTT; cdr3_aa: CASSRGLSTAQHF
d_call: .; j_call: TRBJ2-5; v_call: TRBV19; clone_size: .; cdr3_nt: TGTGCCAGTAGTAGGAGGTCGTGGGAGACCCAGTACTTC; cdr3_aa: CASSRRSWETQYF
d_call: .; j_call: TRBJ1-1; v_call: TRBV5-5; clone_size: .; cdr3_nt: TGTGCCAGCAGCTTGGGAGAGAACACTGAAGCTTTCTTT; cdr3_aa: CASSLGENTEAFF
d_call: .; j_call: TRBJ1-2; v_call: TRBV4-1; clone_size: once; cdr3_nt: TGCGCCAGCAGCCCCACCGGGGCCCCGGACTATGGCTACACCTTC; cdr3_aa: CASSPTGAPDYGYTF
d_call: TRBD1; j_call: TRBJ2-2; v_call: TRBV4-1; clone_size: .; cdr3_nt: TGCGCCAGCAGCCGGCCGGGACAGGGAACCGGGGAGCTGTTTTTT; cdr3_aa: CASSRPGQGTGELFF
d_call: .; j_call: TRBJ2-7; v_call: TRBV30; clone_size: .; cdr3_nt: TGTGCCTGGGCCAGGGGTTACGAGCAGTACTTC; cdr3_aa: CAWARGYEQYF
d_call: .; j_call: TRBJ2-2; v_call: TRBV5-6; clone_size: .; cdr3_nt: TGTGCCAGCAGCTTGGTCAGGGGTTTGAACACCGGGGAGCTGTTTTTT; cdr3_aa: CASSLVRGLNTGELFF
d_call: .; j_call: TRBJ1-6; v_call: TRBV6-5; clone_size: .; cdr3_nt: TGTGCCAGCAGTTACAAGGGAGAGCAGGATTCACCCCTCCACTTT; cdr3_aa: CASSYKGEQDSPLHF
d_call: .; j_call: TRBJ2-2; v_call: TRBV23-1; clone_size: .; cdr3_nt: TGCGCCAGCAGTCCCAATGAGGGTCAGATTGTAGGGGATGCGAACACCGGGGAGCTGTTTTTT; cdr3_aa: CASSPNEGQIVGDANTGELFF
d_call: .; j_call: TRBJ1-2; v_call: TRBV7-9; clone_size: .; cdr3_nt: TGTGCCAGCAGCGGACCACGCAGGCTTACTTATGGCTACACCTTC; cdr3_aa: CASSGPRRLTYGYTF
d_call: .; j_call: TRBJ1-1; v_call: TRBV18; clone_size: few; cdr3_nt: TGTGCCAGCTCACCTTCGGGGGACACTGAAGCTTTCTTT; cdr3_aa: CASSPSGDTEAFF
d_call: .; j_call: TRBJ1-2; v_call: TRBV5-6; clone_size: .; cdr3_nt: TGTGCCAGCAGCTCGGAGGGACACCTTAACTATGGCTACACCTTC; cdr3_aa: CASSSEGHLNYGYTF
d_call: TRBD1; j_call: TRBJ1-3; v_call: TRBV9; clone_size: .; cdr3_nt: TGTGCCAGCAGCGTCGGGACAGCCCACCCTGGAAACACCATATATTTT; cdr3_aa: CASSVGTAHPGNTIYF
d_call: .; j_call: TRBJ1-1; v_call: TRBV2; clone_size: .; cdr3_nt: TGTGCCAGCAGTGAACCAGGGGTCACTGAAGCTTTCTTT; cdr3_aa: CASSEPGVTEAFF
d_call: TRBD1; j_call: TRBJ1-6; v_call: TRBV10-3; clone_size: .; cdr3_nt: TGTGCCATCAGTGACCGGGACAGGGGTACGGATTCACCCCTCCACTTT; cdr3_aa: CAISDRDRGTDSPLHF